Listed here is a single T cell receptor beta chain. What it binds is not known. Through a sample-barcoded 5' primer and a J-beta primer mix, a second PCR was run for roughly 6 to 12 cycles. Each cDNA was tagged by a template-switch adaptor containing 12 random nucleotides. At least 2.5 million CDR3-containing paired-end reads were obtained per sample. MiXCR was run by TCRdb on the 5' RACE reads, yielding one entry per CDR3 protein. The sample includes about a million distinct CDR3 sequences, roughly half of them seen just once. Germline V gives CDR1 DFQATT, CDR2 SNEGSKA (reference sequence). CDR3 length equals 13 residues. V shed 6 bases and J shed 2 bases, with 10 bases lying between them. The sample comes from a study of blood T cells in healthy people across ages. Study observations and caveats: The study found more naive CD4+ cells and higher diversity in long-lived than aged donors.

The sequence was collected from a woman aged 60-75 years in good health. Sequences were obtained from blood. V gene TRBV20-1 combines with J gene TRBJ1-4; no firm D call. Here the CDR3 reads CSAPYTTNEKLFF. The CDR3 DNA reads TGCAGTGCCCCTTACACGACTAATGAAAAACTGTTTTTT.